One and the same sample provided the 21 T cell receptor beta chains below, sequenced in a study of T-cell memory formation after mild COVID-19. TCRdb used MiXCR to reprocess the 5' RACE reads, holding one entry per CDR3 protein. The sample lists roughly 300,000 distinct CDR3 sequences, around 15% occurring once. The sample consisted of PBMCs or a T cell subset sorted from them (not recorded which). The receptors stem from a young man who had mild COVID-19 (a few samples of this study predate the infection). Cell type and time point are not known.

This chain links TRBV4-1 with TRBJ1-1, with a possible D match to TRBD1 (5 bases). In germline, CDR1 is MGHRA, CDR2 YSYEKL. The length of the CDR3 is 15 residues. V lost 1 base to trimming and J lost 1 base, with 10 bases between them. The CDR3: CASSQVGGGNTEAFF. DNA of the CDR3: TGCGCCAGCAGCCAAGTTGGGGGGGGGAACACTGAAGCTTTCTTT.

The table lists this clonotype with many counts. The chain employs TRBV15 and TRBJ2-3; the D is unclear. Germline values: CDR1 LNHNV, CDR2 YYDKDF (reference sequence). With 1 base removed from V and 2 bases from J, the gap between germline ends came to 31 bases. This CDR3 contains 22 residues. DNA of the CDR3: TGTGCCACCAGCAGAGCCAAGTTCAGAACTCTCATCGAAGATAAGTACACAGATACGCAGTATTTT. Amino acids: CATSRAKFRTLIEDKYTDTQYF.

The V call is TRBV4-1, the J call TRBJ1-5; 9 positions match TRBD1. CDR1 MGHRA and CDR2 YSYEKL come from the germline V gene. The V and J ends lost 4 bases and 5 bases, in that order; junction bases with no gene match: 9. The CDR3 sequence is 16 residues long. In DNA, the CDR3 is TGCGCCAGCAGCCCAGAACCGGGACAGGGCCATCAGCCCCAGCATTTT. This encodes CASSPEPGQGHQPQHF.

The table lists this clonotype with a few counts. This chain links TRBV7-2 with TRBJ2-3; a possible D gene is TRBD2 (5 bases). In germline, CDR1 is SGHTA, CDR2 FQGNSA. CDR3 length: 15 amino acids. The V and J ends lost 5 bases and 0 bases respectively, with 12 bases between them. This chain's CDR3 is CASSPRETSTDTQYF. The CDR3 nucleotides read TGTGCCAGCAGCCCTAGGGAGACTAGCACAGATACGCAGTATTTT. Full variable domain (remainder filled in from reference TRBV7-2 and TRBJ2-3): GAGVSQSPSNKVTEKGKDVELRCDPISGHTALYWYRQSLGQGLEFLIYFQGNSAPDKSGLPSDRFSAERTGGSVSTLTIQRTQQEDSAVYLCASSPRETSTDTQYFGPGTRLTVL.

The rearrangement links TRBV9 to TRBJ2-1; D remains unclear. This CDR3 is 11 amino acids long. The V and J ends lost 0 bases and 8 bases respectively, with 3 bases between them. Germline-derived CDR1 and CDR2 are SGDLS and YYNGEE. DNA for the CDR3: TGTGCCAGCAGCGTAGCAGATGAGCAGTTCTTC. It translates to CASSVADEQFF.

The rearrangement joins TRBV4-1 to TRBJ1-1, with TRBD1 matching 7 bases. The CDR3 contains 16 residues. V dropped 1 base and J dropped 5; count of bases not matched to a gene: 10. In germline, CDR1 is MGHRA, CDR2 YSYEKL. The CDR3 DNA follows: TGCGCCAGCAGCCAAGGAAACAGGGGCGCGGGTACTGAAGCTTTCTTT. Its protein product is CASSQGNRGAGTEAFF.

The chain employs TRBV20-1 and TRBJ1-5; the D is unclear. CDR1 is DFQATT, CDR2 SNEGSKA, per germline (reference sequence). The V and J ends lost 3 bases and 6 bases respectively, with 18 bases between them. The CDR3 is 15 residues long. The DNA for the CDR3 is TGCAGTGCTAGCCCCCCAGGTCTTGCCAGTCAGCCCCAGCATTTT. Residues: CSASPPGLASQPQHF.

In this sample, this clonotype turned up many times. The chain carries TRBV25-1 and TRBJ2-7, with TRBD1 matching over 8 bases. V dropped 2 bases and J dropped 4; count of bases not matched to a gene: 7. The CDR3 length is 15 residues. Germline V gene data show CDR1 as MGHDK and CDR2 as SYGVNS. For the CDR3, the DNA is TGTGCCAGCAGTGAAGGTAACAGGGGGGTGTACGAGCAGTACTTC. Residues: CASSEGNRGVYEQYF.

This clonotype was counted between two and nine times. The rearrangement joins TRBV2 to TRBJ2-1, with 16 bases aligning to TRBD2. V lost 8 bases and J lost 8; bases outside the gene matches: 9. CDR1 and CDR2 (germline): SNHLY, FYNNEI. The CDR3 runs 16 residues. The CDR3 DNA reads as TGTGCCAGCGGTCCCGGGACTAGCGGGGGGGCATATGAGCAGTTCTTC. Translated: CASGPGTSGGAYEQFF.

This clonotype was picked up a small number of times. The chain has TRBV27 and TRBJ2-4; D is tentatively TRBD1 or TRBD2 (5 bases each). The CDR3 loop spans 13 amino acids. Looked up from germline, CDR1 is MNHEY and CDR2 is SMNVEV (reference sequence). The V gene lost 2 bases and the J gene lost 8 bases, with 10 bases spanning the gap. The CDR3 sequence: CASSLAGDHIQYF. The CDR3 coding sequence is TGTGCCAGCAGTTTAGCCGGGGACCACATTCAGTACTTC.

In this sample, this clonotype turned up a few times. The J gene is TRBJ1-2, the V gene TRBV20-1, with a tentative D call TRBD1 (5 bases). Trimming stripped 5 bases from V and 7 bases from J, with 17 bases between. The V gene's germline CDR1 is DFQATT and CDR2 SNEGSKA (reference sequence). The CDR3 covers 13 residues. CDR3 DNA sequence: TGCAGTGCTCGGTCCCAAGGGGATGTTGGCTACACCTTC. Protein sequence: CSARSQGDVGYTF.

The chain recombines TRBV2 with TRBJ2-7; TRBD2 is a possible D gene (5 bases). The length of the CDR3 is 13 residues. The germline V gene encodes CDR1 SNHLY and CDR2 FYNNEI. V lost 3 bases and J lost 5, with 11 bases in between. CDR3 loop: CASSDPSQDEQYF. CDR3 bases: TGTGCCAGCAGTGACCCTAGCCAGGACGAGCAGTACTTC. Full variable domain (outside the CDR3, taken from reference TRBV2 and TRBJ2-7): EPEVTQTPSHQVTQMGQEVILRCVPISNHLYFYWYRQILGQKVEFLVSFYNNEISEKSEIFDDQFSVERPDGSNFTLKIRSTKLEDSAMYFCASSDPSQDEQYFGPGTRLTVT.

The CDR3 DNA reads TGTGCCAGCAGTTTATCGGGATACACAGCCTCCGACTATGGCTACACCTTC. Its translation is CASSLSGYTASDYGYTF. The rearrangement uses TRBV12-3 or TRBV12-4 and TRBJ1-2, with D uncertain. V lost 2 bases to trimming and J lost 3 bases, with 19 bases between them. CDR3 length: 17 residues.

The rearrangement uses TRBV28 and TRBJ1-6; no clear D. The CDR3 is made up of 12 amino acids. Germline CDR1 MDHEN, CDR2 SYDVKM. Trimming removed 6 bases from V and 7 bases from J, with 7 bases in between. The chain's CDR3 is CASRIPNSPLHF. In DNA form, the CDR3 reads TGTGCCAGCAGAATTCCAAATTCACCCCTCCACTTT.

The chain couples TRBV24-1 to TRBJ1-2; D is unclear. The CDR3 consists of 13 residues. The V gene lost 2 bases and the J gene lost 4 bases, with 7 bases spanning the gap. The germline gives CDR1 KGHDR, CDR2 SFDVKD. CDR3 nucleotides: TGTGCCACCAGTGATTCAGGAAGCTATGGCTACACCTTC. Amino acid sequence: CATSDSGSYGYTF.

This clonotype was seen a handful of times. This chain connects TRBV24-1 to TRBJ2-1, with 9 positions matching TRBD1. This CDR3 has 17 residues. The germline CDR1 and CDR2 sequences are KGHDR and SFDVKD. Trimming took 2 bases from V and 1 from J; bases not matched to a gene: 5. CDR3 DNA: TGTGCCACCAGTGATTCCCGGACAGGGGTTTCCTACAATGAGCAGTTCTTC. Its protein product is CATSDSRTGVSYNEQFF.

This clonotype was seen a handful of times. The genes are TRBV7-9 and TRBJ2-7; perhaps TRBD1 as D (6 bases). V lost 5 bases and J lost 2, with 19 bases in between. Per germline, CDR1 SEHNR and CDR2 FQNEAQ (reference sequence). The CDR3 runs 16 residues. This chain's CDR3 is CASSPRARGRPYEQYF. In nucleotides, the CDR3 is TGTGCCAGCAGCCCCCGAGCCAGGGGAAGGCCCTACGAGCAGTACTTC.

Only a few counts were recorded for this clonotype. The V and J genes are TRBV12-3 or TRBV12-4 and TRBJ2-7; 9 bases fit TRBD1. Losses at the gene ends were 7 bases for V and 0 bases for J; bases not matched to a gene: 4. This CDR3 is 14 amino acids long. The CDR3 protein is CASTGTGSSYEQYF. CDR3 coding DNA: TGTGCCAGCACCGGGACAGGGAGCTCCTACGAGCAGTACTTC.

This clonotype was counted a few times. The V call is TRBV18, the J call TRBJ2-7; D is tentatively TRBD1 or TRBD2 (5 bases each). The CDR3 is 14 amino acids. Germline values: CDR1 KGHSH, CDR2 LQKENI. V shed 6 bases and J shed 2 bases, with 14 bases lying between them. CDR3 amino acids: CASSVGPGPYEQYV. In nucleotides, the CDR3 is TGTGCCAGCTCGGTGGGCCCGGGGCCCTACGAGCAGTACGTC.

As DNA, the CDR3 is TGTGCCAGCAGCGTCCGGGGACAGGGGGCGTATGAGCAGTTCTTC. Protein product: CASSVRGQGAYEQFF. The rearrangement uses TRBV7-9 and TRBJ2-1, with 12 bases aligning to TRBD1. V lost 5 bases to trimming and J lost 8 bases; unmatched junction nucleotides: 7. This CDR3 is 15 amino acids long. Germline CDR1 and CDR2: SEHNR and FQNEAQ (reference sequence).

This clonotype was picked up a small number of times. V is TRBV4-3 and J is TRBJ2-3; D may be TRBD1 (6 bases). The V end was cut by 1 base, the J end by 3 bases, with 11 bases between. The CDR3 covers 15 residues. Germline V CDR1 and CDR2: LGHNA, YSLEER. In DNA form, the CDR3 reads TGCGCCAGCAGCCAAGGGGGGCACAGAACAGATACGCAGTATTTT. This codes for CASSQGGHRTDTQYF.